Ten or more counts support the clone carrying this TCR beta chain. Its target is not known. The data belong to a study of neurological immune-mediated disorders. Healthy control participants comprised blood bank volunteers in Maryland, USA. The study built sorted libraries from 1 million CD4+ or CD8+ T cells. The team produced cDNA through 5'RACE using 10-nucleotide random UMIs. A single record per CDR3 protein comes from TCRdb applying MiXCR to the 5' RACE reads. This sample yields about 44,000 distinct CDR3 sequences, of which just under 6.5% are seen a single time; 0.55% to 0.65% belongs to the top ten. The study, taken as a whole, reports: The greatest TCR clonal expansion occurred in HTLV-1-associated myelopathy and the least in multiple sclerosis, which fell below healthy controls.

V gave up 2 bases and J gave up 4 bases, with 6 bases separating them. The germline gives CDR1 ENHRY, CDR2 SYGVKD. The CDR3 is 13 amino acids. The rearrangement links TRBV10-3 to TRBJ1-3; TRBD1 is a possible D gene (6 bases). The TCR comes from a woman in her 40s in good health. The sample consisted of CD4+ T cells from blood. The CDR3 here is CAISETGGNTIYF. The CDR3, as DNA: TGTGCCATCAGTGAGACAGGGGGAAACACCATATATTTT.